A single sample is the source of the 6 T cell receptor beta chains below, sequenced in a study of cytotoxic CD8 clonotypes in ibrutinib-treated CLL listed by TCRdb under 2021. The sample's time point label is to be understood as: about 11 months on ibrutinib. Libraries were constructed by the immunoSEQ multiplex PCR assay. TCRdb stores this immuneACCESS table with in-frame sequences only. Part of the clones is absent; in the studies checked, under half of the shortfall reflects unresolved V genes, and no reason is known for the rest. The sample includes about 68,000 clones, with around 68% observed a single time. The ten biggest clones cover approximately 6.2% of the sample. The sequences come from PBMCs, collected after 12 months of ibrutinib treatment. These receptors all come from a human donor with chronic lymphocytic leukemia.

The chain is built from TRBV18 and TRBJ1-2, with TRBD1 matching over 7 bases. Trimming took 6 bases from V and 4 from J; bases not matched to a gene: 11. The CDR3 runs to 15 residues. Germline CDR1 and CDR2: KGHSH and LQKENI. This CDR3 reads CASSQGRQGRYGYTF. As DNA, the CDR3 is TGTGCCAGCTCGCAGGGTCGACAGGGACGCTATGGCTACACCTTC. Full variable domain (outside the CDR3, taken from reference TRBV18 and TRBJ1-2): NAGVMQNPRHLVRRRGQEARLRCSPMKGHSHVYWYRQLPEEGLKFMVYLQKENIIDESGMPKERFSAEFPKEGPSILRIQQVVRGDSAAYFCASSQGRQGRYGYTFGSGTRLTVV.

This rearrangement joins TRBV7-9 to TRBJ2-5; perhaps TRBD1 as D (6 bases). V lost 3 bases and J 10 bases, leaving 9 bases between the germline ends. CDR1 SEHNR and CDR2 FQNEAQ come from the germline V gene (reference sequence). The CDR3 loop spans 11 amino acids. The CDR3 DNA follows: TGTGCCAGCAGCTTTGACAGGATCCAGTACTTC. This gives the protein CASSFDRIQYF.

In DNA, the CDR3 is TGTGCCAGCAGCTTAGGGGGGGCGGTTAAGAGGGAGCAGTACTTC. As protein: CASSLGGAVKREQYF. The chain recombines TRBV11-2 with TRBJ2-7; D possibly matches TRBD1 or TRBD2 (6 bases each). This CDR3 has 15 residues. Germline CDR1 and CDR2: SGHAT and FQNNGV. V lost 1 base and J 7 bases, leaving 17 bases between the germline ends. The full variable domain, completed using reference TRBV11-2 and TRBJ2-7, is EAGVAQSPRYKIIEKRQSVAFWCNPISGHATLYWYQQILGQGPKLLIQFQNNGVVDDSQLPKDRFSAERLKGVDSTLKIQPAKLEDSAVYLCASSLGGAVKREQYFGPGTRLTVT.

The chain combines TRBV18 with TRBJ2-4; 8 bases match TRBD1. J lost 9 bases, V lost 3 bases, and 4 bases had no gene match. This CDR3 has 13 amino acids. CDR1 and CDR2 from the germline V gene are KGHSH and LQKENI. This chain's CDR3 is CASSPPGQGIQYF. CDR3 coding DNA: TGTGCCAGCTCACCCCCTGGACAGGGCATTCAGTACTTC.

The chain employs TRBV19 and TRBJ2-1, with 16 bases aligning to TRBD2. J was trimmed by 3 bases and V by 7 bases; bases with no gene match: 6. The CDR3 spans 17 residues. Per germline, CDR1 LNHDA and CDR2 SQIVND (reference sequence). The DNA for the CDR3 is TGTGCCAGTATGGGACTAGCGGGGGGGCGGTTCTACAATGAGCAGTTCTTC. Amino acids: CASMGLAGGRFYNEQFF.

This clone has more than one count but fewer than ten. The J gene is TRBJ1-2, the V gene TRBV7-8; 9 bases line up with TRBD1. This CDR3 spans 18 amino acids. Germline V gene data show CDR1 as SGHVS and CDR2 as FQNEAQ. The V and J ends lost 6 bases and 1 base, in that order; junction bases with no gene match: 15. The CDR3 bases are TGTGCCAGCAGGCTGCGGGGACAGGGAAATCCTTTTAACTATGGCTACACCTTC. Protein sequence: CASRLRGQGNPFNYGYTF.